Included here is one T cell receptor (beta chain) sequence, with context. This sample stems from a study of blood T cell repertoires in COVID-19. Study details: Sample material is recorded as cDNA or gDNA derived from T cells, B-cell-depleted T cells, or PBMCs.

Authors' analysis steps: How many nucleated cells were present was estimated from reference gene primer amplification. This table comes from immunoSEQ multiplex PCR, and its TCRdb copy is limited to in-frame clones, with some not included. V and J calls and clone size are given by that table; D and trimming were obtained from the DNA. The sample contains some 220,000 clones, approximately 80% of which appear only once. V shed 5 bases and J 5 bases; nucleotides not matched to a gene: 9. CDR3 size: 14 residues. Germline assignment: CDR1 SGHRS and CDR2 YFSETQ. The chain has TRBV5-1 and TRBJ2-5; 7 bases are a match to TRBD2. Sequenced material: peripheral blood. The clonotype comes from a man in his fifties with active or convalescent COVID-19. The CDR3 DNA reads as TGCGCCAGCAGTCCCAGATGGGGGGGTGAGACCCAGTACTTC. The encoded protein is CASSPRWGGETQYF.